This entry concerns a single TCR beta chain. Its target is unknown. Alongside a J-beta primer mix, a sample-barcoded 5' primer served in a second PCR lasting about 7 to 12 cycles. Each TCR beta cDNA got a 12-nucleotide random molecular identifier. TCRdb used MiXCR to reprocess the 5' RACE reads, holding one entry per CDR3 protein. The repertoire includes hundreds of thousands of distinct CDR3 sequences, around 52% of them detected once, and roughly 13% sits in the top ten. This sample is drawn from a study of blood T cells in healthy people across ages. Points from the study as a whole: Nothing was known about donor CMV status, and this possibly confounded expanded clonotype changes.

Germline values: CDR1 SGHAT, CDR2 FQNNGV. This CDR3 contains 15 residues. Donors each provided about 10 milliliters of peripheral blood. Isolation yielded PBMCs, at least 6.5 million per sample, in every case. Sequencing input: blood. The receptor comes from a woman of 80 years or more in good health. V gene TRBV11-2 combines with J gene TRBJ2-7, with D perhaps TRBD2 (6 bases). The last part of the DNA fits TRBJ2-4 better; the J call may be wrong. The CDR3 DNA is TGTGCCAGCAGTCTCCCGAGGCGGGGAGGAAACATTCAGTACTTC. It specifies CASSLPRRGGNIQYF.